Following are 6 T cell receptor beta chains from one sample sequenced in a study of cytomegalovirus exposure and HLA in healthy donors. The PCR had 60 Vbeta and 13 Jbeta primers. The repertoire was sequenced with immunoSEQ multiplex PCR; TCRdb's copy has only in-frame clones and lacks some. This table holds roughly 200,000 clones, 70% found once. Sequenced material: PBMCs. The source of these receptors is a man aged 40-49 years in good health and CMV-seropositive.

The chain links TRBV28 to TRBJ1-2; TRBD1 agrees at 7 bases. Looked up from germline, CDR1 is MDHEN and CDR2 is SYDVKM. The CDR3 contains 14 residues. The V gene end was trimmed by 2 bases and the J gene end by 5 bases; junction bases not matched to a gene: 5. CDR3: CASSLGDRVYGYTF. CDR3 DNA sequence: TGTGCCAGCAGTTTAGGTGACAGGGTGTATGGCTACACCTTC.

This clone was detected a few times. CDR3 residues: CASSLDGFVTSSPLHF. The CDR3 DNA reads TGCGCCAGCAGCTTGGATGGGTTTGTGACAAGTTCACCCCTCCACTTT. The chain joins TRBV5-1 to TRBJ1-6; no definite D call. Germline CDR1 and CDR2: SGHRS and YFSETQ. V was trimmed by 0 bases and J by 9 bases, leaving 16 bases between them. This CDR3 spans 16 amino acids.

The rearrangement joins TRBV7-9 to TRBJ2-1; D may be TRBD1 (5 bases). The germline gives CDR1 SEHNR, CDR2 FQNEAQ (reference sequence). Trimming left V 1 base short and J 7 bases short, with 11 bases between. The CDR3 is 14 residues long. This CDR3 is CASSLDRKGNEQFF. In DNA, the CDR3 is TGTGCCAGCAGCTTAGACAGGAAGGGGAATGAGCAGTTCTTC.

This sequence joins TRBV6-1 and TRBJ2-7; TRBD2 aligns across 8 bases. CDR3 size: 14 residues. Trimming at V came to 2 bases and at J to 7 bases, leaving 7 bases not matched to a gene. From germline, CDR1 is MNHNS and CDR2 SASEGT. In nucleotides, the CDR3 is TGTGCCAGCAGTGAAAGTAGCGGGAAAAGGGAGCAGTACTTC. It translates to CASSESSGKREQYF.

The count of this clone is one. The CDR3 reads CASSERGAGGFFYGYTF. The DNA for the CDR3 is TGTGCCAGCAGTGAAAGGGGGGCAGGGGGCTTTTTTTATGGCTACACCTTC. This chain connects TRBV6-1 to TRBJ1-2; 8 positions agree with TRBD1. The CDR3 sequence is 17 residues long. CDR1 MNHNS and CDR2 SASEGT come from the germline V gene. V shed 2 bases, J shed 5 bases, and the junction held 13 bases outside the gene matches.

CDR3 coding DNA: TGTGCCAGCAGCCCATTAAAGGGGGACACAGATACGCAGTATTTT. This sequence encodes CASSPLKGDTDTQYF. The chain joins TRBV2 to TRBJ2-3, with D possibly being TRBD1 (6 bases). Germline V gene lookup returns CDR1 SNHLY and CDR2 FYNNEI. This CDR3 region has 15 residues. V gave up 6 bases and J gave up 2 bases, with 15 bases separating them.